This is a list of T cell receptor beta chains from one sample in a study of cytomegalovirus exposure and HLA in healthy donors. Profiled with immunoSEQ multiplex PCR; TCRdb holds only in-frame clones, not every one. The sample includes about 110,000 clones, about 85% seen only once; the top ten take 3% to 3.5%. Sequencing was carried out using PBMCs. The receptors come from a young woman in good health and CMV-seronegative. CDR3s include the opening cysteine and the closing phenylalanine or tryptophan. The D gene is left open where the match is weak. Clone size, where shown, is once, few, many, or a class for clones that have expanded.

size	V	D	J	DNA	CDR3
.	TRBV15	TRBD2	TRBJ2-1	TGTGCCACCAGCTCTCTAGCGGGGGGGCAATATGAGCAGTTCTTC	CATSSLAGGQYEQFF
.	TRBV5-1	.	TRBJ2-2	TGCGCCAGCAACCCCGGGGTATCCGGGGAGCTGTTTTTT	CASNPGVSGELFF
.	TRBV10-3	.	TRBJ1-5	TGTGCCATCAGTGACAGGGAATTGAGTCAGCCCCAGCATTTT	CAISDRELSQPQHF
.	TRBV2	.	TRBJ1-5	TGTGCCAGCAAGAGGGAGGTCGGCAATCAGCCCCAGCATTTT	CASKREVGNQPQHF
.	TRBV27	.	TRBJ1-1	TGTGCCAGCAGTTTAGGCTACCCAGGGACTGAAGCTTTCTTT	CASSLGYPGTEAFF
.	TRBV10-3	.	TRBJ1-5	TGTGCCATCAGTGAGTCCAGGCAGGTCGCCGAGCCCCAGCATTTT	CAISESRQVAEPQHF
.	TRBV15	TRBD1	TRBJ2-7	TGTGCCACCAGCAGAGAGACAGGGGGGTACGAGCAGTACTTC	CATSRETGGYEQYF
.	TRBV7-5	.	TRBJ1-6	TGTGCCAGAAGCTTAGACAGAGGGAGTTCTGACTCACCCCTCCACTTT	CARSLDRGSSDSPLHF
.	TRBV7-8	.	TRBJ1-6	TGTGCCAGCACAAGGCAGGGAACAGATTCACCCCTCCACTTT	CASTRQGTDSPLHF
.	TRBV9	TRBD1	TRBJ2-7	TGTGCCAGCACCGAGGGAGGTGGACAGGGCGACGAGCAGTACTTC	CASTEGGGQGDEQYF
few	TRBV6-5	.	TRBJ1-6	TGTGCCAGCCGGGTGGGGCAGGGAGGTAATTCACCCCTCCACTTT	CASRVGQGGNSPLHF
.	TRBV10-3	TRBD1	TRBJ1-1	TGTGCCATCAGTGGTAGTCCCCAGGGGGGTATGAACACTGAAGCTTTCTTT	CAISGSPQGGMNTEAFF
.	TRBV7-8	TRBD1	TRBJ2-7	TGTGCCAGCAGCTTAGCCTGGACAGGGTCCCCCTACGAGCAGTACTTC	CASSLAWTGSPYEQYF
.	TRBV29-1	.	TRBJ1-1	TGCAGCGTTGCTTCTACCCAATCGAACACTGAAGCTTTCTTT	CSVASTQSNTEAFF
.	TRBV7-8	.	TRBJ1-5	TGTGCCAGCAGTCGACAGGAAAATCAGCCCCAGCATTTT	CASSRQENQPQHF
.	TRBV28	.	TRBJ1-6	TGTGCCAGCAGTTTGGGGGCTAGGATTTCACCCCTCCACTTT	CASSLGARISPLHF
.	TRBV29-1	TRBD1	TRBJ2-3	TGCAGCGTGCGGACAGGGGGCCCAGATACGCAGTATTTT	CSVRTGGPDTQYF
.	TRBV5-4	TRBD2	TRBJ2-7	TGTGCCAGCAGCCTGACTAGCGGGGGTTACGAGCAGTACTTC	CASSLTSGGYEQYF
.	TRBV14	TRBD1	TRBJ2-7	TGTGCCAGCAGCCCCCGTACAGGGGGCGTTTACGAGCAGTACTTC	CASSPRTGGVYEQYF
.	TRBV27	.	TRBJ2-4	TGTGCCAGCAGTTCAGGGTTAGCCAAAAACATTCAGTACTTC	CASSSGLAKNIQYF
.	TRBV19	.	TRBJ1-1	TGTGCCAGTAAGAGGGACTGGGGCATGAACACTGAAGCTTTCTTT	CASKRDWGMNTEAFF
.	TRBV4-1	.	TRBJ2-2	TGCGCCAGCAGCATAAGCACCACCGGGGAGCTGTTTTTT	CASSISTTGELFF
.	TRBV7-9	.	TRBJ1-2	TGTGCCAGCAGCTTAGCCTCAGGGAACTATGGCTACACCTTC	CASSLASGNYGYTF
few	TRBV6-5	TRBD1	TRBJ1-5	TGTGCCAGCAGCCCCGACAGGGATGATCAGCCCCAGCATTTT	CASSPDRDDQPQHF
.	TRBV27	TRBD1	TRBJ1-2	TGTGCCAGCAGTTCTTCTTACAGGGGTGTTTATGGCTACACCTTC	CASSSSYRGVYGYTF
.	TRBV13	.	TRBJ2-7	TGTGCCAGCAGCTCCTTCACCCCTCCCAGCTCCTACGAGCAGTACTTC	CASSSFTPPSSYEQYF
.	TRBV7-9	TRBD1	TRBJ2-1	TGTGCCAGCAGCTTGACAGGGGGTTCAGTCAATGAGCAGTTCTTC	CASSLTGGSVNEQFF
.	TRBV9	TRBD2	TRBJ2-5	TGTGCCAGCAGCGTAAGCGGGGCGCAGGGCCTCCAAGAGACCCAGTACTTC	CASSVSGAQGLQETQYF
.	TRBV18	TRBD2	TRBJ2-7	TGTGCCAGCTCGGCGACTAGCGGGGGACAATACGAGCAGTACTTC	CASSATSGGQYEQYF
.	TRBV6-1	TRBD2	TRBJ2-5	TGTGCCAGCAAAGCTAGCGGGGGCTATGTGGAGACCCAGTACTTC	CASKASGGYVETQYF
.	TRBV5-4	TRBD2	TRBJ2-3	TGTGCCAGCAGCTTGATCAGGGTCCGGACTAGCGGGGGCTTAGGGGATACGCAGTATTTT	CASSLIRVRTSGGLGDTQYF
.	TRBV27	TRBD2	TRBJ2-7	TGTGCCAGCAGTTTATCATGGAGAGCTAGCGGGGGTTCGGAGTACTTC	CASSLSWRASGGSEYF
.	TRBV25-1	TRBD2	TRBJ2-1	TGTGCCAGCGCAATAGCGGGGGGGCGCGATGAGCAGTTCTTC	CASAIAGGRDEQFF
.	TRBV9	.	TRBJ2-7	TGTGCCAGCAGCGTAGGTAGTGGCCCGGGCGAGCAGTACTTC	CASSVGSGPGEQYF
.	TRBV10-1	.	TRBJ2-3	TGCGCCAGCATCGGCGACAGTCCCACAGATACGCAGTATTTT	CASIGDSPTDTQYF
.	TRBV9	TRBD2	TRBJ2-1	TGTGCCAGCAGCGTGACCGCCAGCGGGGGGTCCTACAATGAGCAGTTCTTC	CASSVTASGGSYNEQFF
.	TRBV28	.	TRBJ2-7	TGTGCCAGCAGTCTGCGACAGTTCTACGAGCAGTACTTC	CASSLRQFYEQYF